This T cell receptor beta chain stems from a study of cytomegalovirus exposure and HLA in healthy donors. 13 Jbeta primers and 60 Vbeta primers were used for the PCR. Clones were read by immunoSEQ multiplex PCR, and TCRdb kept only the in-frame ones, dropping some. Here the sample spans roughly 130,000 clones, 80% being singletons. On this clone itself: The antigen remains unidentified.

Findings of the study overall: Versus the approximately 720-donor mean, an Asian-associated ancestry cluster reportedly showed fewer N-insertions in a later analysis.

The receptor comes from a man aged 25-45 years in good health and CMV-seronegative. Sequencing input: PBMCs.

CDR3 coding DNA: TGTGCCAGCAGCTTACCCCAGGGGACGCCACCTCCCCTGAACACTGAAGCTTTCTTT. Translated, it gives CASSLPQGTPPPLNTEAFF. This rearrangement joins TRBV7-3 to TRBJ1-1, with D perhaps TRBD1 (6 bases). The germline V and J ends were trimmed by 2 bases and 0 bases, with 22 bases remaining between them. The CDR3 sequence is 19 residues long. In germline, CDR1 is SGHTA, CDR2 FQGTGA.